This T cell receptor beta chain is from a study of response to subunit inactivated influenza vaccine. TCRdb independently ran MiXCR on the RT-PCR reads; one entry per CDR3 protein. The table lists more than 450,000 distinct CDR3 sequences, 10% to 12% of them singletons. This clonotype was seen a single time. A much larger clone lies a single base off, so this may be a read error. These sequences were also reported in another study, on T cells expressing NK-cell markers. From that second work: 5'RACE template switching with UMIs produced the TCR beta cDNA. From sorted CD3+CD56+NKG2C+, CD3+CD56+NKG2C- and CD3+CD56-NKG2C+ T cells came the TCR beta repertoires. The dominant NKG2C+ clonotypes represented roughly 1.0-7.5% of CD8+ T cells in several donors. Several donors' CD3+CD56-NKG2C+ cells were dominated by the same clonotypes. Nothing established the HCMV specificity of expanded NKG2C+ T cell clones.

Here the sequenced sample was PBMCs from blood, taken on the day of vaccination. This clonotype was sampled from a man aged 45-65 years who received an inactivated influenza vaccine.

As DNA, the CDR3 is TGTGCCTGCTCACCGACAGGGTACGAGCAGTACTTC. Translating gives CACSPTGYEQYF. The chain employs TRBV18 and TRBJ2-7; the match to TRBD1 covers 7 bases. Germline V CDR1 and CDR2: KGHSH, LQKENI. The CDR3 contains 12 residues.